This T cell receptor beta chain appears in the sequencing data of a study of blood T cell repertoires in COVID-19. About the study: The samples span acute and convalescent COVID-19 from the United States, Italy and Spain. Nucleic acid was either cDNA or gDNA, and it came from T cells, B-cell-depleted T cells, or PBMCs.

Original processing notes: Amplification with reference gene primers provided the estimates of nucleated cell counts. TCRdb keeps only in-frame clones here, not all; method: immunoSEQ multiplex PCR. The DNA was the basis for D and trimming; V, J and clone size are from that table. The data contain 650,000 to 800,000 clones, approximately 90% of them singletons. Germline lookup yields CDR1 SGHRS and CDR2 YFSETQ. The CDR3 is 14 residues long. V shed 3 bases and J 1 base; nucleotides not matched to a gene: 1. The J gene is TRBJ1-1, the V gene TRBV5-1; 9 bases match TRBD1. The sequencing sample was made of peripheral blood. The source is a woman under 30 with acute or convalescent COVID-19. The CDR3 nucleotides are TGCGCCAGCAGCTGGGGACAGGGGAACACTGAAGCTTTCTTT. It yields the protein CASSWGQGNTEAFF.